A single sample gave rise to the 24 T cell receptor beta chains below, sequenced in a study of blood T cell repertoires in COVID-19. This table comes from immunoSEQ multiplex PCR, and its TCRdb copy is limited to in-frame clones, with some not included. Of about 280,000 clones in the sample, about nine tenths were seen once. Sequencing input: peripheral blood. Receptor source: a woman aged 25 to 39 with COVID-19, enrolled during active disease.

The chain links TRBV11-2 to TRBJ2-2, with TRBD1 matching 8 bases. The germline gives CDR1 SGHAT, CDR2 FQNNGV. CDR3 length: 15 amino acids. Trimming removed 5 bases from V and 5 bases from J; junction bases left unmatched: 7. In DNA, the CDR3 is TGTGCCAGCAGCCGGACAGGGCAAAGAACCGGGGAGCTGTTTTTT. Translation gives CASSRTGQRTGELFF.

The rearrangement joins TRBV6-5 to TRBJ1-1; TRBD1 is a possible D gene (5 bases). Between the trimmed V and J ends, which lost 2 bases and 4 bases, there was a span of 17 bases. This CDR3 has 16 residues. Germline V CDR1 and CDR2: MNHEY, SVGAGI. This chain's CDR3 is CASSYAYFREATEAFF. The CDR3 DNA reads TGTGCCAGCAGTTACGCCTATTTCAGGGAGGCCACTGAAGCTTTCTTT.

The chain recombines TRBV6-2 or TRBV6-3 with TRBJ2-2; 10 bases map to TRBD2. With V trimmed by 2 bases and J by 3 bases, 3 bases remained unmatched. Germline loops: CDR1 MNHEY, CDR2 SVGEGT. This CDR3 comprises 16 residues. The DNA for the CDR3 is TGTGCCAGCAGTTACAGCGGGAGGGGTGACACCGGGGAGCTGTTTTTT. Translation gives CASSYSGRGDTGELFF.

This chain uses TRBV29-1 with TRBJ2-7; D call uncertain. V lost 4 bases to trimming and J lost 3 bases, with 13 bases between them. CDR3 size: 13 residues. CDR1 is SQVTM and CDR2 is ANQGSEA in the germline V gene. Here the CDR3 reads CSVATVNGYEQYF. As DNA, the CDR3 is TGCAGCGTTGCTACAGTGAACGGCTACGAGCAGTACTTC.

As DNA, the CDR3 is TGTGCCAGCTCGTCGATACAGGGGATCGGAGGCTACACCTTC. It specifies CASSSIQGIGGYTF. The chain recombines TRBV18 with TRBJ1-2; 7 bases are shared with TRBD1. V dropped 6 bases and J dropped 8; count of bases not matched to a gene: 12. Germline V gives CDR1 KGHSH, CDR2 LQKENI. The length of the CDR3 is 14 residues.

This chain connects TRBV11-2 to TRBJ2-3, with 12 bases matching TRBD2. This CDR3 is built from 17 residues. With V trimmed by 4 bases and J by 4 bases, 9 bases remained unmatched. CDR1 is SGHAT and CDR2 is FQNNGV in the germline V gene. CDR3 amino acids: CASSSPLAGGPADTQYF. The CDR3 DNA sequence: TGTGCCAGCAGCTCTCCCCTAGCGGGAGGGCCTGCAGATACGCAGTATTTT.

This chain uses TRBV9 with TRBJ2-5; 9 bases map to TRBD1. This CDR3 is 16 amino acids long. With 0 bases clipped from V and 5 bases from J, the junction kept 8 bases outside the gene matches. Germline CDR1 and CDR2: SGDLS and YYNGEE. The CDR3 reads CASSVVGTGNSETQYF. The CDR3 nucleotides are TGTGCCAGCAGCGTAGTAGGGACAGGGAATTCGGAGACCCAGTACTTC.

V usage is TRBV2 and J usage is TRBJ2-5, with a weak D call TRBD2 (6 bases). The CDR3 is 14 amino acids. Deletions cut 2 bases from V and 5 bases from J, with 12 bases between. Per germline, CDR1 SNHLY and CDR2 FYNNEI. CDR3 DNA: TGTGCCAGCAGTGAACGGCGCGGGGTGGAGACCCAGTACTTC. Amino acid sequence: CASSERRGVETQYF.

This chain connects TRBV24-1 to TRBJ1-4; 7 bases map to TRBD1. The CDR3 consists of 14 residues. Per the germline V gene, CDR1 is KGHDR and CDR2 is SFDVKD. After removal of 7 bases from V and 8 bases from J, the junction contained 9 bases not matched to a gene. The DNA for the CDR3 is TGTGCCACCAGCGCTGCAGGGGGACGCGAAAAACTGTTTTTT. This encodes CATSAAGGREKLFF.

This CDR3 is CASSLEGNTDTIYF. CDR3 DNA: TGCGCCAGCAGCCTAGAAGGAAATACGGACACCATATATTTT. This chain links TRBV5-1 with TRBJ1-3, with D unclear. CDR1 and CDR2 from the germline V gene are SGHRS and YFSETQ. The CDR3 totals 14 residues. The V gene lost 4 bases and the J gene lost 8 bases, with 16 bases spanning the gap.

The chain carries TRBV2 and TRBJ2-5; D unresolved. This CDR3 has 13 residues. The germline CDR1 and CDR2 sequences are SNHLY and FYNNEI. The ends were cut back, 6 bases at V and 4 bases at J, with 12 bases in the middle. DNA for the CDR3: TGTGCCAGCAGGAATTTGCGAGCAGAGACCCAGTACTTC. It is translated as CASRNLRAETQYF.

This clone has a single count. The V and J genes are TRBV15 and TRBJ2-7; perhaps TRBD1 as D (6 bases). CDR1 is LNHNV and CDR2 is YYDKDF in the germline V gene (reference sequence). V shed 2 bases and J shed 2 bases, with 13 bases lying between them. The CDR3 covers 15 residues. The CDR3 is CATSRTPTGPYEQYF. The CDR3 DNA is TGTGCCACCAGCAGAACTCCGACAGGACCCTACGAGCAGTACTTC.

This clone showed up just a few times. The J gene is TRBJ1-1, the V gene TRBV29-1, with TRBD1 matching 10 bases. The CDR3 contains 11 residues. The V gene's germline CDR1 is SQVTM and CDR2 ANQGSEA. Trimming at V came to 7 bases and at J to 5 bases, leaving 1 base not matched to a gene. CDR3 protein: CSAGQGTEAFF. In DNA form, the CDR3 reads TGCAGCGCGGGACAGGGGACTGAAGCTTTCTTT. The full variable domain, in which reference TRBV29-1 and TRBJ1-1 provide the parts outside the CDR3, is SAVISQKPSRDICQRGTSLTIQCQVDSQVTMMFWYRQQPGQSLTLIATANQGSEATYESGFVIDKFPISRPNLTFSTLTVSNMSPEDSSIYLCSAGQGTEAFFGQGTRLTVV.

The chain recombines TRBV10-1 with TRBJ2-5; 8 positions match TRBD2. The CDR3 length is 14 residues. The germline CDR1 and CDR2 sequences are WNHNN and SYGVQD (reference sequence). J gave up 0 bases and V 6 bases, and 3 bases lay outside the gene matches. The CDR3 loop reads CASSPGGNQETQYF. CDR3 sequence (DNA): TGCGCCAGCAGCCCGGGGGGGAACCAAGAGACCCAGTACTTC.

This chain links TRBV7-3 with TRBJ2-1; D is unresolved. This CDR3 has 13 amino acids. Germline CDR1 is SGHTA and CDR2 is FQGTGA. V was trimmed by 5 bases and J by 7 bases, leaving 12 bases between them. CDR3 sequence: CASSLTQQNEQFF. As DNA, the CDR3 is TGTGCCAGCAGCCTGACACAGCAAAATGAGCAGTTCTTC. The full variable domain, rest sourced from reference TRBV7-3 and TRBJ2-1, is GAGVSQTPSNKVTEKGKYVELRCDPISGHTALYWYRQSLGQGPEFLIYFQGTGAADDSGLPNDRFFAVRPEGSVSTLKIQRTERGDSAVYLCASSLTQQNEQFFGPGTRLTVL.

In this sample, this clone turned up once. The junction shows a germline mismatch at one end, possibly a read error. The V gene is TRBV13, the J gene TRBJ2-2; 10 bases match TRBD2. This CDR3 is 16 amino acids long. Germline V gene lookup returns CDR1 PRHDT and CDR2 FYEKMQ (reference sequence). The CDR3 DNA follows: TGTGCCAGCAGCATAGGGACTAGCGTGAACACCGGGGAGCTGTTTTTT. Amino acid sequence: CASSIGTSVNTGELFF.

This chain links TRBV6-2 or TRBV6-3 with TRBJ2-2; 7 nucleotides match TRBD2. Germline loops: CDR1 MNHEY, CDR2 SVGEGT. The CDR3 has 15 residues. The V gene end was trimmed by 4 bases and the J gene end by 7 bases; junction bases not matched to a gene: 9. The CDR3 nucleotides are TGTGCCAGCAGTTCTCGACTAGCCGTCAGCGGGGAGCTGTTTTTT. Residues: CASSSRLAVSGELFF.

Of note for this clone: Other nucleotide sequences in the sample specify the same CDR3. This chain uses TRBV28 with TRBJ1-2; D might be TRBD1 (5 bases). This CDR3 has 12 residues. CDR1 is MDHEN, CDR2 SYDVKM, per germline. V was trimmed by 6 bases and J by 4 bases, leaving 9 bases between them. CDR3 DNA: TGTGCCAGCAGCCGGGACTTCTATGGCTACACCTTC. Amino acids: CASSRDFYGYTF.

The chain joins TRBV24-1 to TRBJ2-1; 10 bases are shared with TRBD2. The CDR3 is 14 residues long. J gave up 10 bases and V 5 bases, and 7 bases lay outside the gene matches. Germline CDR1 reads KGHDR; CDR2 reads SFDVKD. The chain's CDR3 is CATSGLAGAEEQFF. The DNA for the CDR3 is TGTGCCACCAGTGGCCTAGCGGGAGCGGAGGAGCAGTTCTTC.

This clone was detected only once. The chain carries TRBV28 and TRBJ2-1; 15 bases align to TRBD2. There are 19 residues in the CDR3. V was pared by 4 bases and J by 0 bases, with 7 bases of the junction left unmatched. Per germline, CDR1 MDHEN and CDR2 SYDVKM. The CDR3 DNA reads TGTGCCAGCAGTTCGGCGGGACTAGCGGGAGGCGGCTCCTACAATGAGCAGTTCTTC. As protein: CASSSAGLAGGGSYNEQFF.

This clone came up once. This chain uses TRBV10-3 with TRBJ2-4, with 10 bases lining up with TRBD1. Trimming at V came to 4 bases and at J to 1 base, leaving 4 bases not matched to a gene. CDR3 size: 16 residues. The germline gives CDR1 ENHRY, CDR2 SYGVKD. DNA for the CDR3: TGTGCCATCAGTGCGGGACAGGGGACGGCCAAAAACATTCAGTACTTC. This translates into CAISAGQGTAKNIQYF.

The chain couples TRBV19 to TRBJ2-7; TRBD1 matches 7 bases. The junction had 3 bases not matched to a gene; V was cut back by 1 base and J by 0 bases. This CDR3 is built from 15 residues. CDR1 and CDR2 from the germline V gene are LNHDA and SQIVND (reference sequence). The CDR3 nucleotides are TGTGCCAGTAGTATAGGGTACAGGGGCTCCTACGAGCAGTACTTC. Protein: CASSIGYRGSYEQYF.

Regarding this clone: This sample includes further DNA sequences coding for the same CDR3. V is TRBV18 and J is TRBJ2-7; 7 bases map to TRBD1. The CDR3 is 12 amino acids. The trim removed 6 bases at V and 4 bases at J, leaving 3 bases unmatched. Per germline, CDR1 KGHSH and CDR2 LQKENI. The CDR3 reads CASSRQGYEQYF. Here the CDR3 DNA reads TGTGCCAGCTCCCGACAGGGTTACGAGCAGTACTTC.

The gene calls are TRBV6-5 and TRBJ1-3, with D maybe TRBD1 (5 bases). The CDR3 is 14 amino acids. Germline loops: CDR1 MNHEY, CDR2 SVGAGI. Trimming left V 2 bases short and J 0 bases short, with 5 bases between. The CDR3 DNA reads TGTGCCAGCAGTTACGACAGCTCTGGAAACACCATATATTTT. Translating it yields CASSYDSSGNTIYF.